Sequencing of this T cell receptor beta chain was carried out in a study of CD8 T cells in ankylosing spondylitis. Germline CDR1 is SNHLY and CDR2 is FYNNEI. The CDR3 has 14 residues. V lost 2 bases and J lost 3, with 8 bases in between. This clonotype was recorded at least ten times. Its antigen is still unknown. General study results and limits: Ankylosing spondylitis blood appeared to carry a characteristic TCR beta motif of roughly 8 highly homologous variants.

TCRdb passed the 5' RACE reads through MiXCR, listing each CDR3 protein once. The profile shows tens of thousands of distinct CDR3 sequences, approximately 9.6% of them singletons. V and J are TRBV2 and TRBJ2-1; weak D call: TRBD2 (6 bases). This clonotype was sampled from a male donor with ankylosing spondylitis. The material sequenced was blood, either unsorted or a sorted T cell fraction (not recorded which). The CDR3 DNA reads TGTGCCAGCAGTGAATGGCGGGGCTACAATGAGCAGTTCTTC. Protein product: CASSEWRGYNEQFF.